This record concerns one TCR beta chain sequence. Its antigen remains unknown. The data originate from a study of cytotoxic CD8 clonotypes in ibrutinib-treated CLL. The wider study: The patient breakdown showed ten to eleven relapsed/refractory and some 16 treatment-naive cases, with approximately 18 IGHV unmutated.

Study-level results: The study found clonality rose at ibrutinib response, then fell toward baseline at progression. Patients had baseline clonality above age-matched healthy donors, and this clonality moved with circulating CD8+ T-cell counts.

The CDR3 extends over 12 amino acids. Germline V gene lookup returns CDR1 SQVTM and CDR2 ANQGSEA. Here immunoSEQ multiplex PCR was the method, and the copy in TCRdb shows in-frame clones only, minus some. The table shows about 140,000 clones, with roughly 90% occurring only once. The chain is built from TRBV29-1 and TRBJ2-5; no clear D. Near its end, the DNA agrees better with TRBJ2-7, so the J call may be wrong. The sequencing used PBMCs, collected after 12 months of ibrutinib treatment. This receptor was taken from a human donor with chronic lymphocytic leukemia. This CDR3 reads CSVVGQTYEQYF. The CDR3, as DNA: TGCAGCGTTGTTGGTCAGACCTACGAGCAGTACTTC.